The clone carrying this T cell receptor (beta chain) showed up many times. Its target is unknown. This record belongs to a study of beta chain bispecific antibodies for T cell cancers. Study-wide points: In these mixed samples, most targeted TRBV reads derived from the leukemia cell line.

CDR3 length: 14 residues. V was trimmed by 4 bases and J by 0 bases, leaving 10 bases between them. The germline CDR1 and CDR2 sequences are SGHAT and FQNNGV. Each CDR3 protein gets one entry after TCRdb re-called the 5' RACE reads with MiXCR. The sample has tens of thousands of distinct CDR3 sequences; 2.6% are singletons. T cells were expanded from blood mononuclear cells for 3 to 4 days with anti-CD3 OKT3 or CD3/CD28 beads. Cocultures held 5 x 10^4 normal T cells, 5 x 10^4 targets, and bispecific antibody. This TCR derives from a human donor in good health. Some clones in this sample may be carry-over from other donors' samples. The chain recombines TRBV11-2 with TRBJ2-7, with unresolved D. What was sequenced was healthy donor T cells cultured with leukemia cells. The CDR3 DNA follows: TGTGCCAGCAGCTCCCCCCTAGGCTCCTACGAGCAGTACTTC. Its protein is CASSSPLGSYEQYF.